The clone carrying this T cell receptor (beta chain) was observed a few times. The antigen remains unidentified. The data were taken from a study of human T cells and chemical hapten exposure. General observations from the study: Because all patients had alopecia, their immune responses might differ from healthy ones.

Sample time point: patch test 3, about 24 weeks after DPC sensitization. Indicated treatment: therapeutic diphenylcyclopropenone sensitization with weekly scalp DPC. TCRdb recomputed calls from the RACE reads with MiXCR, one row per CDR3 protein. Of more than 150,000 distinct CDR3 sequences listed, under 25% were seen once; the top ten hold 2% to 2.5%. The sample was whole blood, taken in connection with sensitization to the hapten diphenylcyclopropenone (DPC). The sequence was collected from a woman aged 35 to 49 with alopecia areata. Some clones in this sample may be carry-over from other donors' samples.

CDR3: CASSYGRGSYGYTF. The CDR3 DNA follows: TGTGCCAGCAGTTACGGCAGGGGATCCTATGGCTACACCTTC. The rearrangement joins TRBV6-5 to TRBJ1-2; maybe TRBD1 (6 bases). The V and J ends lost 2 bases and 4 bases respectively, with 11 bases between them. The germline V gene has CDR1 MNHEY and CDR2 SVGAGI. The length of the CDR3 is 14 residues.